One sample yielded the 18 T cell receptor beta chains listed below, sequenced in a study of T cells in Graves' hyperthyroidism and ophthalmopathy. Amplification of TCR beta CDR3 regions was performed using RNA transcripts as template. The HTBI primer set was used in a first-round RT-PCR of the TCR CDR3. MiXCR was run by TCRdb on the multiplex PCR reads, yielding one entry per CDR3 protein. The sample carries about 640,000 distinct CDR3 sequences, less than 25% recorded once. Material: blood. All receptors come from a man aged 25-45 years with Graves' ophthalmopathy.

The CDR3 bases are TGTGCCACCCTGACTAGCGGAACCTACGAGCAGTACTTC. Translation gives CATLTSGTYEQYF. This chain joins TRBV6-5 and TRBJ2-7; 9 bases line up with TRBD2. Germline V gene sequence: CDR1 MNHEY, CDR2 SVGAGI. The CDR3 covers 13 residues. V lost 10 bases to trimming and J lost 2 bases; unmatched junction nucleotides: 6.

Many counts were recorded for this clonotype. In DNA form, the CDR3 reads TGCGCCAGCAAACCCAAAGGGGAGAACACTGAAGCTTTCTTT. It yields the protein CASKPKGENTEAFF. V gene TRBV5-1 combines with J gene TRBJ1-1; tentatively, D is TRBD1 (5 bases). The V gene lost 6 bases and the J gene lost 1 base, with 13 bases spanning the gap. The germline V gene has CDR1 SGHRS and CDR2 YFSETQ. This CDR3 has 14 amino acids.

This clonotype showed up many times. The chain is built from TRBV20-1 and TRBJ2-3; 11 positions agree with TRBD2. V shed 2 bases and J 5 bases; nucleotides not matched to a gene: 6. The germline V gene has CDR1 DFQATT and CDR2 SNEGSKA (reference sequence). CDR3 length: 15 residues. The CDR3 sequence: CSARSGLADGDTQYF. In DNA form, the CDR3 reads TGCAGTGCTAGATCGGGACTAGCGGACGGAGATACGCAGTATTTT.

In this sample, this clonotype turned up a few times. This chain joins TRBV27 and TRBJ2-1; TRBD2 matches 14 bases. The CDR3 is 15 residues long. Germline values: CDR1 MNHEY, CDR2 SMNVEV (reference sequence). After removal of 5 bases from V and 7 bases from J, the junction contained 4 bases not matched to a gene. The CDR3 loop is CASSLRTSGRNEQFF. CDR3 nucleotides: TGTGCCAGCAGTCTAAGGACTAGCGGGAGGAATGAGCAGTTCTTC.

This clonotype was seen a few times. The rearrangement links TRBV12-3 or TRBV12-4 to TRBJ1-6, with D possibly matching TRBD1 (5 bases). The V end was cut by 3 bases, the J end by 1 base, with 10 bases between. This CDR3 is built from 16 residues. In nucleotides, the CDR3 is TGTGCCAGCAGTTTTTGGGGGTCTTCCTATAATTCACCCCTCCACTTT. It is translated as CASSFWGSSYNSPLHF.

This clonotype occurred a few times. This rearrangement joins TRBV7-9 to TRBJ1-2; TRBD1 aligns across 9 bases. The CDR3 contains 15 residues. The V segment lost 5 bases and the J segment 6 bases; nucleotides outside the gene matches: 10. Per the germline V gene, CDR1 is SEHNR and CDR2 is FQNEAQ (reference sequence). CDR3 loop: CASSRSFGDRDGYTF. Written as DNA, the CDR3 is TGTGCCAGCAGCCGAAGTTTTGGGGACAGGGATGGCTACACCTTC. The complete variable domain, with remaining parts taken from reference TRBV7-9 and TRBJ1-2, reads DTGVSQNPRHKITKRGQNVTFRCDPISEHNRLYWYRQTLGQGPEFLTYFQNEAQLEKSRLLSDRFSAERPKGSFSTLEIQRTEQGDSAMYLCASSRSFGDRDGYTFGSGTRLTVV.

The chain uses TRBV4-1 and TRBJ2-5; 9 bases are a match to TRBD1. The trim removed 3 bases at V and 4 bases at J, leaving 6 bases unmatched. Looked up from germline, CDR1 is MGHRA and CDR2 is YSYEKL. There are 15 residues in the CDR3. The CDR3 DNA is TGCGCCAGCAGCCATAGACAGGGGGGTGGAGAGACCCAGTACTTC. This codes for CASSHRQGGGETQYF.

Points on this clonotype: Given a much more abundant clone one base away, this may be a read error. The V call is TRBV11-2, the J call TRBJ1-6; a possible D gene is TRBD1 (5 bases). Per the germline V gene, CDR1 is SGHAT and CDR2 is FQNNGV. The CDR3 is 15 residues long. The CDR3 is CASSLQGNIGSALHF. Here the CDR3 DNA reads TGTGCCAGCAGCTTACAGGGTAACATCGGTTCAGCCCTCCACTTT.

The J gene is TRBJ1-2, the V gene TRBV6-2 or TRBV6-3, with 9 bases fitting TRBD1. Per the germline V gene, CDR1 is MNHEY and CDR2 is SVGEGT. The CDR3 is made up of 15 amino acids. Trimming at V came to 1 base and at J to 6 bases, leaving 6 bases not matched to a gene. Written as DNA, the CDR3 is TGTGCCAGCAGTTACTTTCCGGACAGGGGCAATGGCTACACCTTC. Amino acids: CASSYFPDRGNGYTF.

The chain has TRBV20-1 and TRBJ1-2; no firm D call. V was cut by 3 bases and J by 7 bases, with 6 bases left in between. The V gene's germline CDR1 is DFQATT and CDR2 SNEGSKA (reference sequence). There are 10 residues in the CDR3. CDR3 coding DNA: TGCAGTGCTAGGGCCCCTGGCTACACCTTC. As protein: CSARAPGYTF.

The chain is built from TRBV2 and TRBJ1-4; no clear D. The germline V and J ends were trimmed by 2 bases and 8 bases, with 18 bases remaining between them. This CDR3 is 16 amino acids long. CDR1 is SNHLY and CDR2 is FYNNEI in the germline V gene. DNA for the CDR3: TGTGCCAGCAGTGAATTACCGCAGGAGTTAGGCGAAAAACTGTTTTTT. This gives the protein CASSELPQELGEKLFF.

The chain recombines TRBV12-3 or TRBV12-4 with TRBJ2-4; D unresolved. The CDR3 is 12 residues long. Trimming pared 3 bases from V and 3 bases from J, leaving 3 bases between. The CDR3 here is CASSFDKNIQYF. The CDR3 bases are TGTGCCAGCAGTTTTGACAAAAACATTCAGTACTTC.

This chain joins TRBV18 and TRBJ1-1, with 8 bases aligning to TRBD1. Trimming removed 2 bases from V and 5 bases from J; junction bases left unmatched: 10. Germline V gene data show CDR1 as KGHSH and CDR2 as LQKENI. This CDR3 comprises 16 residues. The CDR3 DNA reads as TGTGCCAGCTCACCAGTTCAGGGGGCGATGATGACTGAAGCTTTCTTT. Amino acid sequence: CASSPVQGAMMTEAFF.

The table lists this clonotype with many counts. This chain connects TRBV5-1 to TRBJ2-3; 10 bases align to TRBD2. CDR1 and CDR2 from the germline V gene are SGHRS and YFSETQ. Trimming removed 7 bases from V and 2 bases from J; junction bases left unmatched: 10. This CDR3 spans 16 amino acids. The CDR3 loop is CASRPGTSEYTDTQYF. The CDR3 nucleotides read TGCGCCAGCCGTCCGGGGACTAGCGAATACACAGATACGCAGTATTTT.

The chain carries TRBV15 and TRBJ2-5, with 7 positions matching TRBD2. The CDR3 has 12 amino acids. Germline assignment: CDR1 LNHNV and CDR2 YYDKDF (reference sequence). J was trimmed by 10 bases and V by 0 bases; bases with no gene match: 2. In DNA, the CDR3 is TGTGCCACCAGCAGAGATGGGAGGGTCCAGTACTTC. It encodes CATSRDGRVQYF.

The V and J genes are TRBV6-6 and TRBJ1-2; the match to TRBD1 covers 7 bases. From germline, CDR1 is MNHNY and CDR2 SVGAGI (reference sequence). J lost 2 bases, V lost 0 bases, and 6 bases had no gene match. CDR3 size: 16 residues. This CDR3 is CASSYSKGQNNYGYTF. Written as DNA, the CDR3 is TGTGCCAGCAGTTACTCGAAGGGACAGAACAACTATGGCTACACCTTC.

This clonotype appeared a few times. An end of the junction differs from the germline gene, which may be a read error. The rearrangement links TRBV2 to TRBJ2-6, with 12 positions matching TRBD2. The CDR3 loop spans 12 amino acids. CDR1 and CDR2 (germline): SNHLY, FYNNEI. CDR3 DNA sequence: TGTGCCAGCAGTAGACCGGGACTAGCGGGCGCTTTC. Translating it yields CASSRPGLAGAF.

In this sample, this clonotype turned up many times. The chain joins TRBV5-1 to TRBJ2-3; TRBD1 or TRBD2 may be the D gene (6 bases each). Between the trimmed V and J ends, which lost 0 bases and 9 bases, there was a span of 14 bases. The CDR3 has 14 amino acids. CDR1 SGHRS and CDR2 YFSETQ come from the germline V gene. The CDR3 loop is CASSLAQEGETQYF. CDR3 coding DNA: TGCGCCAGCAGCTTGGCCCAGGAGGGGGAAACGCAGTATTTT.